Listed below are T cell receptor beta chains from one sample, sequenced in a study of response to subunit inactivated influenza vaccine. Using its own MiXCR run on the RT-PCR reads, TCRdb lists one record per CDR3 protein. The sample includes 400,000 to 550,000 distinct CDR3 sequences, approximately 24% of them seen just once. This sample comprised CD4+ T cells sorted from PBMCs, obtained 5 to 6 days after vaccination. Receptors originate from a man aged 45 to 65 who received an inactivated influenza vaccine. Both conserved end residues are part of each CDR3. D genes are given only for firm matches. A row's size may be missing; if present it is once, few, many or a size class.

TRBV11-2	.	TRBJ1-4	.	CASSNYPAGKEKLFF	TGTGCCAGCAGCAACTACCCTGCGGGCAAAGAAAAACTGTTTTTT
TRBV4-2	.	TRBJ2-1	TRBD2	CASSQEGGGTIYNEQFF	TGTGCCAGCAGCCAAGAGGGCGGGGGGACTATTTACAATGAGCAGTTCTTC
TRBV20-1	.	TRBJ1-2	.	CSAWGGLGGYTF	TGCAGTGCTTGGGGGGGCCTGGGAGGCTACACCTTC
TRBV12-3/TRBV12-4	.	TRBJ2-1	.	CASSFGYNEQFF	TGTGCCAGCAGTTTTGGATACAATGAGCAGTTCTTC
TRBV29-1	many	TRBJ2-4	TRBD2	CSGSGTSVDIQYF	TGCAGCGGATCCGGGACTAGCGTTGACATTCAGTACTTC
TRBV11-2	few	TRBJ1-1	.	CASSLDLRGSTEAFF	TGTGCCAGCAGCTTAGATCTAAGAGGGTCCACTGAAGCTTTCTTT
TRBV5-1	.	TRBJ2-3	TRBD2	CASSSRTSDHTDTQYF	TGCGCCAGCAGCTCCAGGACTAGCGACCACACAGATACGCAGTATTTT
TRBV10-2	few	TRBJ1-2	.	CASSGWRNYGYTF	TGCGCCAGCAGTGGTTGGAGGAACTATGGCTACACCTTC
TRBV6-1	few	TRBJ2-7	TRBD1	CASSQGTGGLVSSPQYF	TGTGCCAGCAGCCAAGGGACAGGGGGCCTCGTTTCGTCCCCGCAGTACTTC
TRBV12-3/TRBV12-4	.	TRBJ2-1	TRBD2	CASSQRESYNEQFF	TGTGCCAGCAGCCAGCGGGAGTCCTACAATGAGCAGTTCTTC
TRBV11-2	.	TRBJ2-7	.	CASSLVSYYEQYF	TGTGCCAGCAGCTTAGTCAGTTACTACGAGCAGTACTTC
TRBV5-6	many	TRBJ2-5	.	CASSNMKVLQETQYF	TGTGCCAGCAGCAACATGAAAGTACTTCAAGAGACCCAGTACTTC
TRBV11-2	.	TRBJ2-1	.	CASSLVVRTEQFF	TGTGCCAGCAGCTTAGTCGTCCGAACTGAGCAGTTCTTC
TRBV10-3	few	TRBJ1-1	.	CAIRTDRNTEAFF	TGTGCCATCAGGACGGACAGGAACACTGAAGCTTTCTTT
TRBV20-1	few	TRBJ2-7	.	CSARRGTNYEQYF	TGCAGTGCTAGGCGGGGTACCAACTACGAGCAGTACTTC
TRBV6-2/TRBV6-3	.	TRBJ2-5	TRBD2	CASSRTSGSVETQYF	TGTGCCAGCAGTCGGACTAGCGGGAGCGTAGAGACCCAGTACTTC
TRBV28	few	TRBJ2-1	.	CASRTAVYNEQFF	TGTGCCAGCCGGACAGCCGTTTACAATGAGCAGTTCTTC
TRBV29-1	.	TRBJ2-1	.	CSVEFRARNEQFF	TGCAGCGTTGAGTTTAGGGCAAGAAATGAGCAGTTCTTC
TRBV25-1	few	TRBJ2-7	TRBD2	CASSHAGVYEQYF	TGTGCCAGCAGTCATGCGGGAGTTTACGAGCAGTACTTC
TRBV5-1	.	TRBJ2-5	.	CASSLGTQQETQYF	TGCGCCAGCAGCTTGGGGACACAGCAAGAGACCCAGTACTTC
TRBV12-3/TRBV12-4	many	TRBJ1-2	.	CASSVQDSYGYTF	TGTGCCAGCAGTGTCCAGGACAGTTATGGCTACACCTTC
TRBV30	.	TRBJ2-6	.	CAWSVGAGANVLTF	TGTGCCTGGAGTGTAGGGGCTGGGGCCAACGTCCTGACTTTC
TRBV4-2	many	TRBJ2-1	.	CASRRGDEQFF	TGTGCCAGCAGGAGGGGGGATGAGCAGTTCTTC
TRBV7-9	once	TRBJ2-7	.	CASRFDRNSYEQYF	TGTGCCAGCCGCTTTGACAGGAACTCCTACGAGCAGTACTTC
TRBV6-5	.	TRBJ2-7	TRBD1	CASSWTTGGYEQYF	TGTGCCAGCAGTTGGACGACAGGGGGGTACGAGCAGTACTTC
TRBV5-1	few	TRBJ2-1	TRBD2	CASSELAGMYNEQFF	TGCGCCAGCAGCGAGCTAGCGGGGATGTACAATGAGCAGTTCTTC
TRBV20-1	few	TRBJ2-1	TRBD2	CSARGGLAGVTLTEQFF	TGCAGTGCTAGAGGCGGTCTAGCGGGAGTAACCCTCACTGAGCAGTTCTTC
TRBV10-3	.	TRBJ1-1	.	CATLGETEAFF	TGTGCCACCCTGGGGGAGACTGAAGCTTTCTTT
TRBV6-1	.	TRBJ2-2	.	CASRSSGLLNTGELFF	TGTGCCAGCAGATCTTCGGGACTCTTGAACACCGGGGAGCTGTTTTTT
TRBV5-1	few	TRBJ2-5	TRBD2	CASSLIPFGRPGEETQYF	TGCGCCAGCAGCTTGATTCCTTTCGGGAGGCCGGGGGAAGAGACCCAGTACTTC
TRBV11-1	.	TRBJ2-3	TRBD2	CASRSGTSGPIATDTQYF	TGTGCCAGCAGATCCGGGACTAGCGGACCTATTGCCACAGATACGCAGTATTTT
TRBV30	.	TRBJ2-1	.	CAWSVWSGSYNEQFF	TGTGCCTGGAGTGTATGGTCGGGGTCCTACAATGAGCAGTTCTTC
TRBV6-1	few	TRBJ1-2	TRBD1	CASRTGGVQGYTF	TGTGCCAGTCGGACAGGGGGCGTACAGGGCTACACCTTC
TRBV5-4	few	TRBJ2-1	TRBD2	CASSPYSGSSYNEQFF	TGTGCCAGCAGCCCATACAGCGGGAGTTCCTACAATGAGCAGTTCTTC
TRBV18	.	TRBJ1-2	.	CASSPQQASNYGYTF	TGTGCCAGCTCACCACAACAGGCCTCTAACTATGGCTACACCTTC
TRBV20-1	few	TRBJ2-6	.	CSATGQGSSGANVLTF	TGCAGTGCGACAGGACAAGGGAGCTCTGGGGCCAACGTCCTGACTTTC
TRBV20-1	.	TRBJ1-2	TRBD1	CSGPGQGNYGYTF	TGCAGTGGTCCGGGACAGGGGAACTATGGCTACACCTTC
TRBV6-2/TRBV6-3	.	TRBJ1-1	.	CASKSQMNTEAFF	TGTGCCAGCAAAAGTCAGATGAACACTGAAGCTTTCTTT
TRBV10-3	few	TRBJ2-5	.	CAISLGPQKETQYF	TGTGCCATCAGTCTAGGCCCCCAGAAAGAGACCCAGTACTTC
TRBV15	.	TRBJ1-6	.	CATRIKGGNGNSPLHF	TGTGCCACCAGGATAAAAGGGGGAAACGGCAATTCACCCCTCCACTTT
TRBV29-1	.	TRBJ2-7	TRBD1	CSVTGTGSSYEQYF	TGCAGCGTGACCGGGACAGGAAGCTCCTACGAGCAGTACTTC
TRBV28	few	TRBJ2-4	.	CASSFVQGKNIQYF	TGTGCCAGCAGTTTCGTACAGGGAAAAAACATTCAGTACTTC
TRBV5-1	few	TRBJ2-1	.	CASSSTGHGLLTLGNEQFF	TGCGCCAGCAGCTCCACAGGTCATGGGCTACTTACCCTAGGCAATGAGCAGTTCTTC
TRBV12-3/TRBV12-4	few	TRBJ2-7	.	CASSLKAEFEQYF	TGTGCCAGCAGTTTAAAGGCAGAATTCGAGCAGTACTTC
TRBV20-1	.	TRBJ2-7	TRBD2	CSVRRGGYEQYF	TGCAGTGTTCGGCGGGGGGGCTACGAGCAGTACTTC
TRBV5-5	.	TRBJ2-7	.	CASSLDIIYEQYF	TGTGCCAGCAGCTTGGACATAATCTACGAGCAGTACTTC
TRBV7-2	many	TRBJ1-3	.	CASSLGGSGNTIYF	TGTGCCAGCAGCTTGGGGGGGTCTGGAAACACCATATATTTT
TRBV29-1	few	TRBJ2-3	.	CSALPGTDTQYF	TGCAGCGCCCTCCCGGGGACAGATACGCAGTATTTT
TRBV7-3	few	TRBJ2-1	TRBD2	CASSFISGESYNEQFF	TGTGCCAGCAGCTTTATTAGCGGGGAATCCTACAATGAGCAGTTCTTC
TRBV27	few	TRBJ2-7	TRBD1	CASRLQGGNEQYF	TGTGCCAGCAGATTACAGGGGGGCAACGAGCAGTACTTC
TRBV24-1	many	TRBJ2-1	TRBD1	CATSDPQGSSYNEQFF	TGTGCCACCAGTGATCCACAGGGGAGCTCCTACAATGAGCAGTTCTTC
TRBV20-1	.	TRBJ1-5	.	CSAGGVNQPQHF	TGCAGTGCGGGCGGGGTCAATCAGCCCCAGCATTTT
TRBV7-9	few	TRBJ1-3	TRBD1	CASSLVGTGLSGNTIYF	TGTGCCAGCAGCTTAGTAGGGACAGGACTCTCTGGAAACACCATATATTTT
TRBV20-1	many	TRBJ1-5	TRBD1	CSASDRDRGRQPQHF	TGCAGTGCTAGCGATAGGGACAGGGGGCGCCAGCCCCAGCATTTT